This TCR beta chain was sequenced for a study of CD8 T cells in ankylosing spondylitis. Notes on the study in general: Significantly higher representation of disease-linked clones was reported for matched ankylosing spondylitis synovial fluid. Made up of eight highly homologous variants, a TCR beta motif appeared characteristic of ankylosing spondylitis blood. Relatively rare in peripheral blood, disease-linked clones were also CD8+.

Quantitative 5'-RACE with molecular barcodes generated TCR beta libraries. TCRdb reprocessed the 5' RACE reads with MiXCR, giving one entry per CDR3 protein. This sample has 700,000 or so distinct CDR3 sequences, with around 20% found just once. About this clonotype: Its antigen is undetermined.

Trimming stripped 10 bases from V and 3 bases from J, with 22 bases between. The CDR3 runs 15 residues. Germline CDR1 reads ENHRY; CDR2 reads SYGVKD. Sequencing was carried out using blood, either unsorted or a sorted T cell fraction (not recorded which). The clonotype comes from a male donor with ankylosing spondylitis. The V gene is TRBV10-3, the J gene TRBJ2-7; a weak D match, TRBD1 (7 bases). This CDR3 is CATLRGDSKIYEQYF. As DNA, the CDR3 is TGTGCCACCCTCAGGGGGGACTCAAAAATCTACGAGCAGTACTTC.